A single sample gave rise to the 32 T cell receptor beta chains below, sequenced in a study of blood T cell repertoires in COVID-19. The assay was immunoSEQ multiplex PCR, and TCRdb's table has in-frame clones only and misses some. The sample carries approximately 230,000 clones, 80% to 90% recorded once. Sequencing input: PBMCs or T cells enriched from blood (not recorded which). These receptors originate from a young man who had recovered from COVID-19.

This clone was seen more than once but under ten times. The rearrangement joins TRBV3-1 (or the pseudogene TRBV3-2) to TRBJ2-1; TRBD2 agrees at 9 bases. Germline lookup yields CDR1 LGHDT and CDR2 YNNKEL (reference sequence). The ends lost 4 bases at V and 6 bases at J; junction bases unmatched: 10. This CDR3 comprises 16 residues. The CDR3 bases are TGTGCCAGCAGCCTTGTAGCGGCGGGAGGGGGCAATGAGCAGTTCTTC. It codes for CASSLVAAGGGNEQFF.

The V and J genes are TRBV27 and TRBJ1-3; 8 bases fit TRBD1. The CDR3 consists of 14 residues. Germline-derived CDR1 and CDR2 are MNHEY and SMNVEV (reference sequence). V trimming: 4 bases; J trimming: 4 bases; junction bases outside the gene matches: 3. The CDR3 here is CASSSGTGGNTIYF. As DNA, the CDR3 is TGTGCCAGCAGTTCCGGGACAGGAGGAAACACCATATATTTT.

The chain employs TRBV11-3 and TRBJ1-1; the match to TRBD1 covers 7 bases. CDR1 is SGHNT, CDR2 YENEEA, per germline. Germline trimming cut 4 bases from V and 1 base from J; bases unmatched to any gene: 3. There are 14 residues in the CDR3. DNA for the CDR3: TGTGCCAGCAGCTCACAGGGGACGAACACTGAAGCTTTCTTT. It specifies CASSSQGTNTEAFF. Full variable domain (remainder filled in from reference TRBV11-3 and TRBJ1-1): EAGVVQSPRYKIIEKKQPVAFWCNPISGHNTLYWYLQNLGQGPELLIRYENEEAVDDSQLPKDRFSAERLKGVDSTLKIQPAELGDSAVYLCASSSQGTNTEAFFGQGTRLTVV.

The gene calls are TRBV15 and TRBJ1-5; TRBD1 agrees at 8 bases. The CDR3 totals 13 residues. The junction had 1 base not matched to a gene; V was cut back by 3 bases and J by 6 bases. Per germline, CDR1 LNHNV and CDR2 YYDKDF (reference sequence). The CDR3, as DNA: TGTGCCACCAGCAGTGACAGGGGTCAGCCCCAGCATTTT. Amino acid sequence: CATSSDRGQPQHF.

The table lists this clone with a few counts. CDR3 sequence: CASSLPGTSGRLRHIQYF. CDR3 DNA sequence: TGTGCCAGCAGCTTACCCGGGACTAGCGGGAGATTGCGGCACATTCAGTACTTC. The rearrangement links TRBV11-3 to TRBJ2-4; 14 bases align to TRBD2. Germline V lookup: CDR1 SGHNT, CDR2 YENEEA. The CDR3 runs 18 residues. The junction had 11 bases not matched to a gene; V was cut back by 2 bases and J by 8 bases.

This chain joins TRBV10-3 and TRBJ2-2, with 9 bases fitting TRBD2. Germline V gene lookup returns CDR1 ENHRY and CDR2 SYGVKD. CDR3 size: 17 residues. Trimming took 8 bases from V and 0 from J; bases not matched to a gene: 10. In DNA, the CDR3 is TGTGCCATCCAGAGGCTAGCGGGGAGCGCGAACACCGGGGAGCTGTTTTTT. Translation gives CAIQRLAGSANTGELFF.

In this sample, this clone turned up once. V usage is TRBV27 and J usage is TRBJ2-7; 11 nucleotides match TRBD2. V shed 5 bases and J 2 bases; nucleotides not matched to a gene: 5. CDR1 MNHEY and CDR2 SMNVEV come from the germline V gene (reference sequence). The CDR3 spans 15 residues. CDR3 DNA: TGTGCCAGCAGTCTCCTAGCGGGAGGTACCTACGAGCAGTACTTC. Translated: CASSLLAGGTYEQYF.

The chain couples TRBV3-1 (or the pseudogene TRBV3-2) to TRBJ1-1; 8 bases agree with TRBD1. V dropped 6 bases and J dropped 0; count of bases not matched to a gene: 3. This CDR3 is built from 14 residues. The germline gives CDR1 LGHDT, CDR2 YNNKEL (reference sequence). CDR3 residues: CASSHRGVNTEAFF. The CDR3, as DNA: TGTGCCAGCAGTCACAGGGGGGTGAACACTGAAGCTTTCTTT.

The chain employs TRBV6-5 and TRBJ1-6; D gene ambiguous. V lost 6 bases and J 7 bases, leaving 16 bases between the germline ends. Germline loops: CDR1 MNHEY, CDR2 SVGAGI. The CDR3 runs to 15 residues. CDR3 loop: CASRRAAPGNSPLHF. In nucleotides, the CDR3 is TGTGCCAGCAGAAGGGCGGCCCCGGGAAATTCACCCCTCCACTTT.

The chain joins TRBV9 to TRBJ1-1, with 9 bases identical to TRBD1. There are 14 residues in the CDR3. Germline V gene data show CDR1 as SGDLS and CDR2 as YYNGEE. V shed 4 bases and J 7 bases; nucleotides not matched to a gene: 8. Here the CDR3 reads CASSPQGDRDEAFF. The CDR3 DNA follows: TGTGCCAGCAGCCCCCAGGGGGACAGGGATGAAGCTTTCTTT.

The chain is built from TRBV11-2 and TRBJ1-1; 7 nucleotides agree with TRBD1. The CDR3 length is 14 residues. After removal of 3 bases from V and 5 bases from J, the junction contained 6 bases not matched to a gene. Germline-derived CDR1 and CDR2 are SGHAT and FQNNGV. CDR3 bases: TGTGCCAGCAGCTTCCAACAGGGGACTACTGAAGCTTTCTTT. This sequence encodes CASSFQQGTTEAFF.

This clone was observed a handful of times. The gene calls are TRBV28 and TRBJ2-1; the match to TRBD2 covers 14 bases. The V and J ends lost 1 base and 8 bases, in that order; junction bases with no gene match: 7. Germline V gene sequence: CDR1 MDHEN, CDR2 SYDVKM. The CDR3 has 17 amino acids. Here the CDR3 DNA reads TGTGCCAGCAGTTTATCCCCGGGACTAGCGGGAGTTGATGAGCAGTTCTTC. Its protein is CASSLSPGLAGVDEQFF.

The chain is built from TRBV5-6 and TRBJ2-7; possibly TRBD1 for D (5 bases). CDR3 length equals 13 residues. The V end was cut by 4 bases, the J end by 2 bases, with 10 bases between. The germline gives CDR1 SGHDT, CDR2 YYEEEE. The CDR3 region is CASSGVTAYEQYF. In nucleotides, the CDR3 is TGTGCCAGCAGCGGGGTGACAGCCTACGAGCAGTACTTC. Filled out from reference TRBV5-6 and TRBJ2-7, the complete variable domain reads DAGVTQSPTHLIKTRGQQVTLRCSPKSGHDTVSWYQQALGQGPQFIFQYYEEEERQRGNFPDRFSGHQFPNYSSELNVNALLLGDSALYLCASSGVTAYEQYFGPGTRLTVT.

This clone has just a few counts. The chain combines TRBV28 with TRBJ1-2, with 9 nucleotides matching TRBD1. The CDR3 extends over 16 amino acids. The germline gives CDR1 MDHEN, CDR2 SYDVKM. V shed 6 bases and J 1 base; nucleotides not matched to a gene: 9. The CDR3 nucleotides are TGTGCCAGCAGCTCGGGACAGGGTTTGGGTAACTATGGCTACACCTTC. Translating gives CASSSGQGLGNYGYTF.

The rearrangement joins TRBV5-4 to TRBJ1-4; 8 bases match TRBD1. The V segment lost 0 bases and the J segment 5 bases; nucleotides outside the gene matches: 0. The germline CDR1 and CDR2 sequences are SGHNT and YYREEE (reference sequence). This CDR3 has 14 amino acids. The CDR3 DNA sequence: TGTGCCAGCAGCTTGGGGACAGGGAATGAAAAACTGTTTTTT. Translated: CASSLGTGNEKLFF. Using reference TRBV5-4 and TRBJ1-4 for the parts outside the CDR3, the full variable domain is ETGVTQSPTHLIKTRGQQVTLRCSSQSGHNTVSWYQQALGQGPQFIFQYYREEENGRGNFPPRFSGLQFPNYSSELNVNALELDDSALYLCASSLGTGNEKLFFGSGTQLSVL.

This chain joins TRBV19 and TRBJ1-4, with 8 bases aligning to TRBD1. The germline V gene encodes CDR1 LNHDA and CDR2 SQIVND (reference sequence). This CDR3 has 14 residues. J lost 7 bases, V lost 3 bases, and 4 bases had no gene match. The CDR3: CASSIGQGVEKLFF. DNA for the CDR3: TGTGCCAGTAGTATCGGACAGGGAGTTGAAAAACTGTTTTTT.

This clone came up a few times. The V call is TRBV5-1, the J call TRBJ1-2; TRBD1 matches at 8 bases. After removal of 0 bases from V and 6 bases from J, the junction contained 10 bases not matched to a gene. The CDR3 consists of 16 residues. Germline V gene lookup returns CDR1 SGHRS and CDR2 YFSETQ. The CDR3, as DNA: TGCGCCAGCAGCTTGGGGGCAGGGGGCCCCCCCCATGGCTACACCTTC. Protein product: CASSLGAGGPPHGYTF.

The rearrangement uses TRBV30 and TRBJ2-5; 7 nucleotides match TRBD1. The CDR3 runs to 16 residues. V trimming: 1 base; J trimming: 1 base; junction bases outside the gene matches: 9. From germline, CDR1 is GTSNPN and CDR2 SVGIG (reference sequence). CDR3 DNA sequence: TGTGCCTGGAGTGACGCTGGACAGGCGCTCCAAGAGACCCAGTACTTC. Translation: CAWSDAGQALQETQYF.

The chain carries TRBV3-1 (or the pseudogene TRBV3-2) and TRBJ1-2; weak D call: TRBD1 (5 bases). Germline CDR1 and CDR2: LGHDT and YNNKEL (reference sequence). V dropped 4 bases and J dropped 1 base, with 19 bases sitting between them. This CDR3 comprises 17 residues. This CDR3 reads CASSRGGSGRNNYGYTF. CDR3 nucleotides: TGTGCCAGCAGCCGCGGGGGTTCGGGACGTAATAACTATGGCTACACCTTC.

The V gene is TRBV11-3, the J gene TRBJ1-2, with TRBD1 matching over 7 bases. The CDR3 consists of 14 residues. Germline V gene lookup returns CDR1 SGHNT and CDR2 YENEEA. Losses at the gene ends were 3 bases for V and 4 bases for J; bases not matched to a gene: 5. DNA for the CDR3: TGTGCCAGCAGCTTGAGGTCAGGGGGCTATGGCTACACCTTC. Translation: CASSLRSGGYGYTF.

CDR3 protein: CASSLSTSSYNEQFF. The CDR3 DNA is TGTGCCAGCAGCTTATCGACTAGCTCCTACAATGAGCAGTTCTTC. V usage is TRBV5-4 and J usage is TRBJ2-1, with D possibly TRBD2 on 6 matching bases. The CDR3 is 15 residues long. The germline V gene encodes CDR1 SGHNT and CDR2 YYREEE (reference sequence). V was shortened by 2 bases and J by 0 bases, with 9 bases between the two germline ends.

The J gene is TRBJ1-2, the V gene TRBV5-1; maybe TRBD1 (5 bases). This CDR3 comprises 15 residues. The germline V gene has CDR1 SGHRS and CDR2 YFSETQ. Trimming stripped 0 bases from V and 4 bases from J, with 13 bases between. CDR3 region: CASSLAGGDGYGYTF. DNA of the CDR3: TGCGCCAGCAGCTTGGCTGGGGGGGACGGCTATGGCTACACCTTC. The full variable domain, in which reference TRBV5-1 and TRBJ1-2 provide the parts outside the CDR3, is KAGVTQTPRYLIKTRGQQVTLSCSPISGHRSVSWYQQTPGQGLQFLFEYFSETQRNKGNFPGRFSGRQFSNSRSEMNVSTLELGDSALYLCASSLAGGDGYGYTFGSGTRLTVV.

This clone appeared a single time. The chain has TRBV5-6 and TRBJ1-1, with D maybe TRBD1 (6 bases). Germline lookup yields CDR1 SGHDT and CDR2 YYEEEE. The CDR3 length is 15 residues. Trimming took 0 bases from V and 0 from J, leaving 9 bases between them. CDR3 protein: CASSLAGGMNTEAFF. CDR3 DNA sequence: TGTGCCAGCAGCTTGGCGGGGGGCATGAACACTGAAGCTTTCTTT.

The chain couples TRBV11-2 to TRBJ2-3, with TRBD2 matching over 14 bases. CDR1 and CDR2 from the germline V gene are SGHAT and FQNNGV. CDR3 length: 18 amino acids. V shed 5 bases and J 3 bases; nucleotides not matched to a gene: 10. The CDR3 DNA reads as TGTGCCAGCAGCCAGGGGACTAGCGGGAGCCGGGGGACAGATACGCAGTATTTT. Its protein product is CASSQGTSGSRGTDTQYF. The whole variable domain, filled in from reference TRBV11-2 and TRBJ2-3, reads EAGVAQSPRYKIIEKRQSVAFWCNPISGHATLYWYQQILGQGPKLLIQFQNNGVVDDSQLPKDRFSAERLKGVDSTLKIQPAKLEDSAVYLCASSQGTSGSRGTDTQYFGPGTRLTVL.

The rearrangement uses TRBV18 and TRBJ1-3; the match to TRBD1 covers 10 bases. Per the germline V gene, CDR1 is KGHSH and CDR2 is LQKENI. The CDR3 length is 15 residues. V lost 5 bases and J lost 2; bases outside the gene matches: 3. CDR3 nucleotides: TGTGCCAGCTCAAGGGACAGGGGTACTGGAAACACCATATATTTT. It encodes CASSRDRGTGNTIYF.

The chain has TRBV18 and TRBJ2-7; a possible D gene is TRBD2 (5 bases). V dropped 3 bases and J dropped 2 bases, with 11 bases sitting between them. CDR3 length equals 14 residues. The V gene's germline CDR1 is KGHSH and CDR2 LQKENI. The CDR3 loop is CASSPTGSAYEQYF. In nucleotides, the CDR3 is TGTGCCAGCTCACCTACGGGATCAGCCTACGAGCAGTACTTC.

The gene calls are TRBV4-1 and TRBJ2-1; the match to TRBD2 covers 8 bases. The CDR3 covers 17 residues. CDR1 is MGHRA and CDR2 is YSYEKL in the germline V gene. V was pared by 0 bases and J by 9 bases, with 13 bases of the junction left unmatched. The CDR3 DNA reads TGCGCCAGCAGCCAAGATACTATGACTAGCGAGACGATTGAGCAGTTCTTC. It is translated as CASSQDTMTSETIEQFF.

The CDR3 nucleotides are TGTGCCAGCAGCCAGAGTATGGGACTCCACGAGATTGCAACTAATGAAAAACTGTTTTTT. Residues: CASSQSMGLHEIATNEKLFF. This chain uses TRBV3-1 (or the pseudogene TRBV3-2) with TRBJ1-4; the D gene is possibly TRBD1 (5 bases). Germline V lookup: CDR1 LGHDT, CDR2 YNNKEL (reference sequence). V was shortened by 3 bases and J by 0 bases, with 23 bases between the two germline ends. The CDR3 covers 20 residues.

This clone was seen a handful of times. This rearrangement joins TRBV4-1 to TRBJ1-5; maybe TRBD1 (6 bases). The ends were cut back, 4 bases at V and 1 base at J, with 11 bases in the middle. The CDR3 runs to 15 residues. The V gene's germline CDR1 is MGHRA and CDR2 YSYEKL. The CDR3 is CASSPNQGSNQPQHF. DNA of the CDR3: TGCGCCAGCAGCCCGAATCAGGGGAGCAATCAGCCCCAGCATTTT.

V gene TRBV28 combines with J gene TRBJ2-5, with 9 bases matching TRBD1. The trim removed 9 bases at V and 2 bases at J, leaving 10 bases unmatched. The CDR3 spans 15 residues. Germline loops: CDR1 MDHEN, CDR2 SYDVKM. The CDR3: CASRDRAYDQETQYF. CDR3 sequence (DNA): TGTGCCAGTAGGGACAGGGCTTACGATCAAGAGACCCAGTACTTC.

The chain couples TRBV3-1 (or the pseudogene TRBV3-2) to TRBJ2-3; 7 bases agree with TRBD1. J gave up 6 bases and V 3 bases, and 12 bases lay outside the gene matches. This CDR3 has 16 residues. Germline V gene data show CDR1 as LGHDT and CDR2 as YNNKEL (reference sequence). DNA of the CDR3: TGTGCCAGCAGCCAGCGGACAGGACGGAGGTACGATACGCAGTATTTT. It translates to CASSQRTGRRYDTQYF.

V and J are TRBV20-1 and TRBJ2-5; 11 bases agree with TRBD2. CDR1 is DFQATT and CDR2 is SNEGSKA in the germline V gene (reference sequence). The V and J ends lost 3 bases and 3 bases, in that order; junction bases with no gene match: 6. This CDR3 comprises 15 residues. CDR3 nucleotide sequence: TGCAGTGCTAGTTTTCCGACTAGCGGGAAAGAGACCCAGTACTTC. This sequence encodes CSASFPTSGKETQYF.